Shown below are 19 T cell receptor beta chains from a single sample sequenced in a study of T cell clones after liver transplantation. Some clones are missing from TCRdb's copy, which holds only in-frame ones; the method was immunoSEQ multiplex PCR. This sample carries around 100,000 clones, around four fifths of them seen once, and the ten largest clones take approximately 3%. Source: CD4+ T cells from blood, taken approximately 50 months after liver transplant. Source of these receptors: a human patient who received a liver transplant. Some T cells may be supplied by the graft donor.

The chain has TRBV28 and TRBJ1-5, with 10 nucleotides matching TRBD1. Germline trimming cut 5 bases from V and 4 bases from J; bases unmatched to any gene: 5. Germline V gene lookup returns CDR1 MDHEN and CDR2 SYDVKM. This CDR3 spans 15 amino acids. DNA of the CDR3: TGTGCCAGCAGTCGCCTGGGACAGGGGAATCAGCCCCAGCATTTT. Protein: CASSRLGQGNQPQHF. Full variable domain (missing parts from reference TRBV28 and TRBJ1-5): DVKVTQSSRYLVKRTGEKVFLECVQDMDHENMFWYRQDPGLGLRLIYFSYDVKMKEKGDIPEGYSVSREKKERFSLILESASTNQTSMYLCASSRLGQGNQPQHFGDGTRLSIL.

This chain connects TRBV11-2 to TRBJ2-4; D is uncertain. CDR1 and CDR2 from the germline V gene are SGHAT and FQNNGV. The V and J ends lost 4 bases and 3 bases respectively, with 13 bases between them. This CDR3 comprises 15 residues. CDR3 DNA: TGTGCCAGCAGCTCCTCTACCGGTAGCAAAAACATTCAGTACTTC. This sequence encodes CASSSSTGSKNIQYF.

The chain is built from TRBV7-8 and TRBJ2-2; TRBD2 matches at 9 bases. This CDR3 is 18 amino acids long. The germline gives CDR1 SGHVS, CDR2 FQNEAQ. Trimming at V came to 7 bases and at J to 0 bases, leaving 12 bases not matched to a gene. Written as DNA, the CDR3 is TGTGCCAGCACCAGCGGGGGGTGGACCGAGGCGAACACCGGGGAGCTGTTTTTT. It translates to CASTSGGWTEANTGELFF.

This rearrangement joins TRBV7-2 to TRBJ2-1; the match to TRBD2 covers 14 bases. This CDR3 has 18 residues. Unmatched junction bases numbered 12, after V lost 5 bases and J lost 6 bases. The V gene's germline CDR1 is SGHTA and CDR2 FQGNSA. This CDR3 is CASSPGLAGALTGNEQFF. As DNA, the CDR3 is TGTGCCAGCAGCCCGGGACTAGCGGGGGCCCTTACCGGCAATGAGCAGTTCTTC.

The rearrangement uses TRBV11-3 and TRBJ1-1; D may be TRBD1 (5 bases). V was cut by 2 bases and J by 4 bases, with 5 bases left in between. CDR1 is SGHNT, CDR2 YENEEA, per germline. The CDR3 is 12 amino acids. The CDR3, as DNA: TGTGCCAGCAGCTTACAGGGCACTGAAGCTTTCTTT. Amino acids: CASSLQGTEAFF.

The chain links TRBV5-1 to TRBJ2-7; D might be TRBD1 (7 bases). The ends were cut back, 0 bases at V and 5 bases at J, with 15 bases in the middle. Germline assignment: CDR1 SGHRS and CDR2 YFSETQ. The CDR3 is 15 residues long. CDR3 in DNA: TGCGCCAGCAGCTTGGCCTGGGCAGGGGGGAACGAGCAGTACTTC. Its protein product is CASSLAWAGGNEQYF.

The rearrangement links TRBV27 to TRBJ2-7, with 8 bases identical to TRBD1. The germline CDR1 and CDR2 sequences are MNHEY and SMNVEV (reference sequence). CDR3 size: 15 residues. V was pared by 7 bases and J by 6 bases, with 14 bases of the junction left unmatched. The CDR3 DNA is TGTGCCAGCACTTTTGCCCAGGGGGCGACGGGCGAGCAGTACTTC. Translation: CASTFAQGATGEQYF.

This clone was recorded only once. The chain carries TRBV2 and TRBJ1-5; D gene unclear. The CDR3 sequence is 13 residues long. Germline CDR1 is SNHLY and CDR2 is FYNNEI. Trimming shortened V by 7 bases and J by 0 bases, and 7 bases separated the two germline ends. The chain's CDR3 is CASNSYSNQPQHF. As DNA, the CDR3 is TGTGCCAGCAACAGCTATAGCAATCAGCCCCAGCATTTT. The complete variable domain, with remaining parts taken from reference TRBV2 and TRBJ1-5, reads EPEVTQTPSHQVTQMGQEVILRCVPISNHLYFYWYRQILGQKVEFLVSFYNNEISEKSEIFDDQFSVERPDGSNFTLKIRSTKLEDSAMYFCASNSYSNQPQHFGDGTRLSIL.

This chain uses TRBV7-2 with TRBJ1-4; D remains ambiguous. This CDR3 spans 14 amino acids. CDR1 and CDR2 (germline): SGHTA, FQGNSA. V lost 3 bases, J lost 4 bases, and 9 bases lay in between. This CDR3 reads CASSFGGDNEKLFF. CDR3 coding DNA: TGTGCCAGCAGCTTCGGCGGGGATAATGAAAAACTGTTTTTT.

This clone has just one count. The V gene is TRBV6-1, the J gene TRBJ1-1; D is unclear. Germline CDR1 MNHNS, CDR2 SASEGT. CDR3 length equals 15 residues. With 4 bases removed from V and 0 bases from J, the gap between germline ends came to 12 bases. CDR3 nucleotide sequence: TGTGCCAGCAGTGGGGTAGGGCGTTTGAACACTGAAGCTTTCTTT. Its translation: CASSGVGRLNTEAFF.

This clone occurred a few times. The CDR3 loop reads CASSVTGDGYEQYF. CDR3 DNA: TGTGCCAGCAGCGTTACCGGGGATGGGTACGAGCAGTACTTC. The J gene is TRBJ2-7, the V gene TRBV9; D may be TRBD2 (5 bases). Trimming shortened V by 2 bases and J by 4 bases, and 13 bases separated the two germline ends. Per the germline V gene, CDR1 is SGDLS and CDR2 is YYNGEE. The CDR3 totals 14 residues.

The chain combines TRBV19 with TRBJ1-4; TRBD1 aligns across 8 bases. Germline CDR1 reads LNHDA; CDR2 reads SQIVND (reference sequence). Trimming cost V 8 bases and J 6 bases; bases outside gene matches: 8. This CDR3 spans 14 amino acids. The CDR3 loop is CASARGRWDEKLFF. The CDR3 coding sequence is TGTGCCAGTGCCAGGGGGCGGTGGGATGAAAAACTGTTTTTT.

The chain joins TRBV7-2 to TRBJ2-2; 8 bases align to TRBD2. Trimming removed 1 base from V and 5 bases from J; junction bases left unmatched: 9. Germline V gene sequence: CDR1 SGHTA, CDR2 FQGNSA. There are 17 residues in the CDR3. The CDR3 loop is CASSLELAATKTGELFF. As DNA, the CDR3 is TGTGCCAGCAGCTTAGAACTAGCGGCAACCAAGACCGGGGAGCTGTTTTTT.

This chain connects TRBV9 to TRBJ1-3; D uncertain. The CDR3 contains 14 residues. The V end lost 3 bases, the J end lost 5 bases, and 12 bases lay between the germline ends. Per germline, CDR1 SGDLS and CDR2 YYNGEE. CDR3: CASSENRKRNTIYF. The CDR3 DNA follows: TGTGCCAGCAGCGAAAACAGAAAACGAAACACCATATATTTT.

V usage is TRBV5-1 and J usage is TRBJ2-4; perhaps TRBD1 as D (6 bases). Germline-derived CDR1 and CDR2 are SGHRS and YFSETQ. The CDR3 sequence is 16 residues long. Trimming pared 0 bases from V and 2 bases from J, leaving 12 bases between. This CDR3 reads CASSLGAGASKNIQYF. The CDR3 region has the DNA TGCGCCAGCAGCTTGGGGGCAGGGGCGTCCAAAAACATTCAGTACTTC. The full variable domain, with the rest looked up from reference TRBV5-1 and TRBJ2-4, is KAGVTQTPRYLIKTRGQQVTLSCSPISGHRSVSWYQQTPGQGLQFLFEYFSETQRNKGNFPGRFSGRQFSNSRSEMNVSTLELGDSALYLCASSLGAGASKNIQYFGAGTRLSVL.

The CDR3 loop is CASSPQDSTNEKLFF. As DNA, the CDR3 is TGTGCCAGCAGTCCACAGGACTCGACTAATGAAAAACTGTTTTTT. The chain couples TRBV7-2 to TRBJ1-4, with D maybe TRBD1 (5 bases). CDR1 is SGHTA and CDR2 is FQGNSA in the germline V gene. Trimming stripped 6 bases from V and 2 bases from J, with 13 bases between. This CDR3 contains 15 residues.

V and J are TRBV18 and TRBJ2-7; D tentatively fits TRBD1 or TRBD2 (5 bases each). Germline CDR1 reads KGHSH; CDR2 reads LQKENI. The V and J ends lost 6 bases and 6 bases respectively, with 18 bases between them. The CDR3 contains 14 residues. In DNA, the CDR3 is TGTGCCAGCTCCACCGGTGGCGGTGGGGGCGAGCAGTACTTC. It codes for CASSTGGGGGEQYF.

Here the CDR3 DNA reads TGTGCCAGCTCCCCGGGCCGCTCTGGAAACACCATATATTTT. Encoded protein: CASSPGRSGNTIYF. The J gene is TRBJ1-3, the V gene TRBV18; no reliable D call. Trimming shortened V by 6 bases and J by 0 bases, and 9 bases separated the two germline ends. CDR3 length: 14 residues. Germline assignment: CDR1 KGHSH and CDR2 LQKENI.

This chain uses TRBV7-6 with TRBJ2-2; D remains ambiguous. Germline CDR1 and CDR2: SGHVS and FNYEAQ. V was shortened by 5 bases and J by 1 base, with 17 bases between the two germline ends. This CDR3 contains 17 residues. DNA of the CDR3: TGTGCCAGCAGCCCTTTCCAAGGGATCTTGAACACCGGGGAGCTGTTTTTT. It codes for CASSPFQGILNTGELFF.